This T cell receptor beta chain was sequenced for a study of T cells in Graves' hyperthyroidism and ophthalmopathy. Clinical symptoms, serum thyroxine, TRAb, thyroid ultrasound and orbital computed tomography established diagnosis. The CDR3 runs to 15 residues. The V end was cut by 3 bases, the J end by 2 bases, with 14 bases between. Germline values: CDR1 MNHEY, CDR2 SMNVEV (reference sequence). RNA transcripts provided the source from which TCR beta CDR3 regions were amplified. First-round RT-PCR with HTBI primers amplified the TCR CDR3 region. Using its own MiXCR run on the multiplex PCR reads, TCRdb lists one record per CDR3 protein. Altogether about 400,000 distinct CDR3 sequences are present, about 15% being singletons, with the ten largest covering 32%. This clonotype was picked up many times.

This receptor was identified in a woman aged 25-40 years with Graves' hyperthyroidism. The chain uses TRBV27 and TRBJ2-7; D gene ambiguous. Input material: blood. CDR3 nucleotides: TGTGCCAGCAGTTTGAAGTCCCCCCCACCCTACGAGCAGTACTTC. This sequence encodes CASSLKSPPPYEQYF.